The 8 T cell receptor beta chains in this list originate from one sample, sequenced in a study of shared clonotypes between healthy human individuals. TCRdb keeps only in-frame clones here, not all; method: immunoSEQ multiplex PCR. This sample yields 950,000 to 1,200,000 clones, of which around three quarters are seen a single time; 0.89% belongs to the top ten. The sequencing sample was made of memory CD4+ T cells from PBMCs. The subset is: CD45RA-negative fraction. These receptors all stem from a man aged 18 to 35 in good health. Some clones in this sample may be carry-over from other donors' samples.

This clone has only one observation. The CDR3 region has the DNA TGTGCCAGCAGCGTAGCTGAGGCCTACGAGCAGTACTTC. Amino acids: CASSVAEAYEQYF. This chain links TRBV9 with TRBJ2-7; no clear D gene. CDR3 size: 13 residues. V gave up 0 bases and J gave up 2 bases, with 6 bases separating them. Germline V gives CDR1 SGDLS, CDR2 YYNGEE.

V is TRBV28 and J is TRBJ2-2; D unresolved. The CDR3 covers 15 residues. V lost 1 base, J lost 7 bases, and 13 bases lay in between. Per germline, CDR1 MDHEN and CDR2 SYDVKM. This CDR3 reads CASSLSGWTVGELFF. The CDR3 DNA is TGTGCCAGCAGTTTATCCGGTTGGACGGTCGGGGAGCTGTTTTTT. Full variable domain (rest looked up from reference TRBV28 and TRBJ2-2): DVKVTQSSRYLVKRTGEKVFLECVQDMDHENMFWYRQDPGLGLRLIYFSYDVKMKEKGDIPEGYSVSREKKERFSLILESASTNQTSMYLCASSLSGWTVGELFFGEGSRLTVL.

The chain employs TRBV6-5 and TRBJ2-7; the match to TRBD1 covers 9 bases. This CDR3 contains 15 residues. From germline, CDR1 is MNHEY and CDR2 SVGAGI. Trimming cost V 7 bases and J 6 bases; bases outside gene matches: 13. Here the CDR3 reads CASTKSGQGSAEQYF. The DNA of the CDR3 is TGTGCCAGCACGAAGTCGGGACAGGGATCAGCCGAGCAGTACTTC.

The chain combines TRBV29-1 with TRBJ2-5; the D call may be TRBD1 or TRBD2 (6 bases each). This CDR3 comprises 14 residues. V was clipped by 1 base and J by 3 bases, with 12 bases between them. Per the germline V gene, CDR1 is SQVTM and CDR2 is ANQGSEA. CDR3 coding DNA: TGCAGCGTTGAAGGAAGGGGGGTAAAAGAGACCCAGTACTTC. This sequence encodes CSVEGRGVKETQYF.

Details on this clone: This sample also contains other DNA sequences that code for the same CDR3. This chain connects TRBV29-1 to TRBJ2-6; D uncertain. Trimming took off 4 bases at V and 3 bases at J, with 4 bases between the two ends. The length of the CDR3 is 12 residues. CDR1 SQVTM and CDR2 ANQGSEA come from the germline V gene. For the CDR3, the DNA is TGCAGCGTTGTAAGTGGGGCCAACGTCCTGACTTTC. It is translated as CSVVSGANVLTF.

The CDR3 DNA reads TGTGCCAGCAGTGTTAACCTTCCAGCCATAGCGTTCTTC. Its translation is CASSVNLPAIAFF. The rearrangement joins TRBV25-1 to TRBJ2-1, with D uncertain. In germline, CDR1 is MGHDK, CDR2 SYGVNS. This CDR3 comprises 13 residues. V lost 4 bases, J lost 15 bases, and 19 bases lay in between. The whole variable domain, filled in from reference TRBV25-1 and TRBJ2-1, reads EADIYQTPRYLVIGTGKKITLECSQTMGHDKMYWYQQDPGMELHLIHYSYGVNSTEKGDLSSESTVSRIRTEHFPLTLESARPSHTSQYLCASSVNLPAIAFFGPGTRLTVL.

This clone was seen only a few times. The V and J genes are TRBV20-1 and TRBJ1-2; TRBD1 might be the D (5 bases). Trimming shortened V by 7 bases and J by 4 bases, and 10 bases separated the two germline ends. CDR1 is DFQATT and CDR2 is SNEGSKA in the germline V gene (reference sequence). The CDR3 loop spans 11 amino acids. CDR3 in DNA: TGCAGTGAAGGGGCGATCTATGGCTACACCTTC. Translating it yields CSEGAIYGYTF.

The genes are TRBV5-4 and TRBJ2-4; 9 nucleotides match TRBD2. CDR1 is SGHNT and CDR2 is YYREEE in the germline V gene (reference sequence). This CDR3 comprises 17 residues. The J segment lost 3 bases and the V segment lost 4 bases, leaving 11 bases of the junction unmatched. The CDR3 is CASSPRGGGSGKNIQYF. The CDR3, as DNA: TGTGCCAGCAGCCCGCGGGGGGGTGGTTCGGGCAAAAACATTCAGTACTTC.